One TCR beta chain is described in this entry. Its antigen is undetermined. The PCR used 60 Vbeta and 13 Jbeta primers. Libraries were prepared by immunoSEQ multiplex PCR; TCRdb keeps only in-frame clonotypes and omits some of them. This sample has 150,000 to 200,000 clones, with 80% to 90% found just once. This CDR3 comprises 12 residues. The V end was cut by 10 bases, the J end by 6 bases, with 12 bases between. Germline V lookup: CDR1 MNHEY, CDR2 SVGAGI. These data originate in a study of cytomegalovirus exposure and HLA in healthy donors. Study results and caveats: Cytomegalovirus status, reportedly, was diagnosed with high specificity and sensitivity by the classifier. Presence/absence comparisons presumed near-even sequencing depth among donors. The analysis excluded some indistinguishable V segments, including TRBV6-2 and TRBV6-3.

At collection, donors were nominally healthy, but unrecorded immune exposures were probable. The sample consisted of PBMCs. The chain is built from TRBV6-5 and TRBJ2-2, with D unclear. The sequence derives from a young man in good health and CMV-seropositive. CDR3 in amino acids: CATRPNSGELFF. The CDR3 bases are TGTGCCACCCGCCCTAATTCCGGGGAGCTGTTTTTT.